The source of this TCR beta chain is a study of Ad26.COV2.S vaccination and SARS-CoV-2 variants. Study-wide results and limits: Vaccinees reportedly had broad spike-specific CD8+ and CD4+ T cell responses. Recipients of vaccine and of placebo showed similar breadth of their non-spike TCR repertoires. Higher spike-specific TCR breadth was found in vaccine recipients than in placebo recipients. Measurements of TCR breadth and depth may have given underestimates of the total T cell responses.

Germline CDR1 is MNHEY and CDR2 is SVGAGI. V shed 8 bases and J shed 10 bases, with 21 bases lying between them. The CDR3 contains 14 residues. Using immunoSEQ multiplex PCR, the repertoire was profiled, and TCRdb retains in-frame clones only, with some absent. The sample holds just over 350,000 clones; around 90% are singletons and the top ten take 3.5% to 4.5%. A note on this clone: What it binds is unknown.

The chain combines TRBV6-5 with TRBJ2-1; D uncertain. This sample comprised peripheral blood, obtained after recovery from COVID-19. The sequence derives from a human donor who had recovered from COVID-19. CDR3 in amino acids: CASDRRSSAYEQFF. The DNA of the CDR3 is TGTGCCAGCGATAGAAGGAGCTCCGCCTACGAGCAGTTCTTC.